This TCR beta chain appears in the sequencing data of a study of neoadjuvant anti-PD-1 for oral cavity cancer. Only one count was recorded for this clone. Time point reported: after neoadjuvant nivolumab, at surgical resection. Germline V CDR1 and CDR2: MNHEY, SVGAGI. Trimming removed 4 bases at V and 0 bases at J, with 10 bases between. The CDR3 is made up of 14 amino acids. The method was immunoSEQ multiplex PCR; TCRdb's version includes in-frame clones alone and lacks a portion of them. Among some 70,000 clones, roughly 85% were seen once, and the ten largest hold 3% to 4%. This TCR was sampled from a person aged 35 to 85 with oral cavity squamous cell carcinoma. The material was PBMCs, obtained after nivolumab (anti-PD-1) treatment. The gene calls are TRBV6-5 and TRBJ2-7; possibly TRBD1 or TRBD2 for D (5 bases each). This chain's CDR3 is CASSWDGDSYEQYF. The CDR3 DNA is TGTGCCAGCAGTTGGGACGGAGACTCCTACGAGCAGTACTTC.